The T cell receptor (beta chain) under discussion was sequenced for a study of T cell repertoires in cytomegalovirus infection. Background on the study: Public TCR beta signatures provided an indication of both CMV infection and a matching HLA type.

On this clonotype itself: Its antigen is undetermined.

V shed 0 bases, J shed 5 bases, and the junction held 8 bases outside the gene matches. Germline CDR1 and CDR2: LGHNA and YNFKEQ. The CDR3 is made up of 17 amino acids. Study findings and constraints: The study found HLA-C-restricted CMV-specific TCR beta clonotypes dominating the ex vivo response.

TCRdb fed the reads into MiXCR, producing one record per CDR3 protein. The table lists roughly 860,000 distinct CDR3 sequences, about 30% of them singletons. This sequence originates from a human donor in good health (CMV status not recorded). Some clones in this sample may be carry-over from other donors' samples. The V gene is TRBV4-2, the J gene TRBJ2-2; TRBD2 aligns across 8 bases. The sequences come from cultured CD8+ T cells from PBMCs, collected from culture after CMV antigen stimulation. The CDR3 loop reads CASSQDRTGGRTGELFF. The CDR3 region has the DNA TGTGCCAGCAGCCAAGATCGGACGGGGGGGCGGACCGGGGAGCTGTTTTTT.